These 21 T cell receptor beta chains were sequenced from one sample in a study of blood T cell repertoires in COVID-19 (TCRdb year 2020). Libraries were built with the immunoSEQ multiplex PCR assay. The table was pulled from immuneACCESS by TCRdb, which kept in-frame rearrangements only. Such tables lose some clones; where checked, under half of the loss comes from unresolved V genes, and the rest has no known cause. The sample table holds 40,000 to 50,000 clones, of which approximately 86% were seen once. The ten biggest clones cover 12% to 15% of the sample. Sequenced: peripheral blood. These receptors were obtained from a human donor in a cohort sampled during active COVID-19.

This clone showed up just once. The chain couples TRBV5-1 to TRBJ2-1; D ambiguous. The CDR3 is made up of 13 amino acids. The germline CDR1 and CDR2 sequences are SGHRS and YFSETQ. Trimming left V 4 bases short and J 7 bases short, with 12 bases between. The CDR3 nucleotides are TGCGCCAGCAGCGACACATCGGAAAATGAGCAGTTCTTC. Residues: CASSDTSENEQFF.

This clone was picked up a small number of times. The rearrangement links TRBV9 to TRBJ1-3, with D perhaps matching TRBD1 (6 bases). Germline CDR1 is SGDLS and CDR2 is YYNGEE. The CDR3 covers 16 residues. Trimming left V 3 bases short and J 0 bases short, with 13 bases between. CDR3 nucleotide sequence: TGTGCCAGCAGCGCCTTCACAGGGTCCTCTGGAAACACCATATATTTT. Translated: CASSAFTGSSGNTIYF. The full variable domain, its missing parts supplied by reference TRBV9 and TRBJ1-3, is DSGVTQTPKHLITATGQRVTLRCSPRSGDLSVYWYQQSLDQGLQFLIQYYNGEERAKGNILERFSAQQFPDLHSELNLSSLELGDSALYFCASSAFTGSSGNTIYFGEGSWLTVV.

The chain carries TRBV6-2 or TRBV6-3 and TRBJ1-1; the D is unclear. Germline V lookup: CDR1 MNHEY, CDR2 SVGEGT. The CDR3 runs to 15 residues. V was shortened by 6 bases and J by 1 base, with 15 bases between the two germline ends. CDR3 sequence (DNA): TGTGCCAGCAGCTCCCGGCTAGACTGGAACACTGAAGCTTTCTTT. Translation gives CASSSRLDWNTEAFF.

The table lists this clone with a count of one. This chain connects TRBV6-5 to TRBJ1-2; no definite D call. CDR3 length equals 14 residues. Germline CDR1 MNHEY, CDR2 SVGAGI. V was clipped by 2 bases and J by 5 bases, with 12 bases between them. The CDR3 here is CASSYRDFGYGYTF. CDR3 nucleotides: TGTGCCAGCAGTTACCGGGATTTTGGATATGGCTACACCTTC.

To note about this clone: In the same sample, other DNA sequences code for this CDR3. The chain has TRBV18 and TRBJ2-2, with TRBD2 identical over 7 bases. Trimming took 0 bases from V and 2 from J; bases not matched to a gene: 3. This CDR3 comprises 16 residues. The V gene's germline CDR1 is KGHSH and CDR2 LQKENI. This CDR3 is CASSPPGLVNTGELFF. For the CDR3, the DNA is TGTGCCAGCTCACCACCAGGACTAGTCAACACCGGGGAGCTGTTTTTT.

A remark on this clone: The junction departs from germline at one end; a sequencing error may be responsible. The rearrangement joins TRBV2 to TRBJ1-5; D is possibly TRBD1 (6 bases). The germline CDR1 and CDR2 sequences are SNHLY and FYNNEI. This CDR3 has 14 amino acids. DNA of the CDR3: TGTGCCAGCGGGTCTCAGGGAGGGGGTCAGCTCCAGCATTTT. Translated, it gives CASGSQGGGQLQHF.

The V call is TRBV6-1, the J call TRBJ2-5; a possible D gene is TRBD2 (5 bases). CDR1 MNHNS and CDR2 SASEGT come from the germline V gene. V was pared by 6 bases and J by 5 bases, with 13 bases between. CDR3 size: 13 residues. CDR3 in amino acids: CASSSHLAETQYF. CDR3 sequence (DNA): TGTGCCAGCAGCAGTCACCTAGCTGAGACCCAGTACTTC.

The chain combines TRBV6-5 with TRBJ2-5; 7 nucleotides line up with TRBD2. The CDR3 runs to 14 residues. V was pared by 1 base and J by 3 bases, with 2 bases of the junction left unmatched. Germline loops: CDR1 MNHEY, CDR2 SVGAGI. CDR3 sequence (DNA): TGTGCCAGCAGTTACTGGGGGGGAAAAGAGACCCAGTACTTC. Its translation is CASSYWGGKETQYF.

The chain links TRBV10-2 to TRBJ1-2; D not resolved. V dropped 5 bases and J dropped 4 bases, with 14 bases sitting between them. This CDR3 spans 14 amino acids. CDR1 is WSHSY and CDR2 is SAAADI in the germline V gene. The chain's CDR3 is CASSIGGVFYGYTF. CDR3 bases: TGCGCCAGCAGTATAGGCGGAGTATTCTATGGCTACACCTTC.

The chain has TRBV10-3 and TRBJ1-2, with 8 bases matching TRBD1. Per the germline V gene, CDR1 is ENHRY and CDR2 is SYGVKD. This CDR3 region has 15 residues. The V gene end was trimmed by 2 bases and the J gene end by 1 base; junction bases not matched to a gene: 3. The CDR3 spells CAISEGTGINYGYTF. The DNA for the CDR3 is TGTGCCATCAGTGAGGGGACAGGCATTAACTATGGCTACACCTTC.

This chain connects TRBV4-3 to TRBJ1-5, with D maybe TRBD1 (5 bases). Germline loops: CDR1 LGHNA, CDR2 YSLEER. There are 15 residues in the CDR3. Trimming took 3 bases from V and 4 from J, leaving 13 bases between them. This CDR3 reads CASSQGLTPNQPQHF. The CDR3 DNA reads TGCGCCAGCAGCCAGGGGCTTACGCCTAATCAGCCCCAGCATTTT.

The CDR3: CASSEATQGEQPQHF. The CDR3 DNA follows: TGTGCCAGCAGTGAAGCGACACAGGGTGAGCAGCCCCAGCATTTT. The chain couples TRBV2 to TRBJ1-5, with a possible D match to TRBD1 (6 bases). V lost 0 bases to trimming and J lost 7 bases, with 13 bases between them. This CDR3 is built from 15 residues. CDR1 is SNHLY, CDR2 FYNNEI, per germline.

This clone was seen a single time. The chain combines TRBV2 with TRBJ2-3; D ambiguous. CDR3 length: 15 amino acids. V was shortened by 2 bases and J by 2 bases, with 11 bases between the two germline ends. CDR1 is SNHLY and CDR2 is FYNNEI in the germline V gene. The CDR3 is CASSENPSYTDTQYF. For the CDR3, the DNA is TGTGCCAGCAGTGAAAACCCGAGCTACACAGATACGCAGTATTTT. Complete variable domain (other parts from reference TRBV2 and TRBJ2-3): EPEVTQTPSHQVTQMGQEVILRCVPISNHLYFYWYRQILGQKVEFLVSFYNNEISEKSEIFDDQFSVERPDGSNFTLKIRSTKLEDSAMYFCASSENPSYTDTQYFGPGTRLTVL.

The gene calls are TRBV27 and TRBJ2-1, with 14 bases identical to TRBD2. Per the germline V gene, CDR1 is MNHEY and CDR2 is SMNVEV (reference sequence). Trimming at V came to 5 bases and at J to 9 bases, leaving 9 bases not matched to a gene. CDR3 size: 16 residues. The CDR3 spells CASSPRLAGGWVEQFF. CDR3 nucleotide sequence: TGTGCCAGCAGTCCACGACTAGCGGGAGGGTGGGTTGAGCAGTTCTTC.

The J gene is TRBJ2-2, the V gene TRBV19; D gene ambiguous. This CDR3 is 15 amino acids long. Germline V lookup: CDR1 LNHDA, CDR2 SQIVND (reference sequence). V dropped 3 bases and J dropped 5 bases, with 13 bases sitting between them. The CDR3 loop is CASSIQVGRTGELFF. CDR3 bases: TGTGCCAGTAGTATCCAGGTTGGAAGAACCGGGGAGCTGTTTTTT.

This chain joins TRBV16 and TRBJ1-2; D might be TRBD1 (5 bases). CDR1 and CDR2 from the germline V gene are KGHSY and FQNENV. V lost 2 bases, J lost 4 bases, and 14 bases lay in between. This CDR3 is built from 15 residues. This CDR3 reads CASSQPTALSYGYTF. The CDR3 DNA reads TGTGCCAGCAGCCAACCGACAGCCCTAAGCTATGGCTACACCTTC.

The J gene is TRBJ1-5, the V gene TRBV19; 9 bases are a match to TRBD1. The CDR3 extends over 15 amino acids. Per the germline V gene, CDR1 is LNHDA and CDR2 is SQIVND (reference sequence). With V trimmed by 5 bases and J by 7 bases, 9 bases remained unmatched. The CDR3, as DNA: TGTGCCAGTAGTCCGGGACAGGGTTTCACGCAGCCCCAGCATTTT. This codes for CASSPGQGFTQPQHF.

The V gene is TRBV5-1, the J gene TRBJ2-7, with D perhaps matching TRBD2 (5 bases). Trimming removed 0 bases at V and 3 bases at J, with 7 bases between. The CDR3 contains 13 residues. Germline CDR1 is SGHRS and CDR2 is YFSETQ. The CDR3 nucleotides are TGCGCCAGCAGCTTGGGAGGGAACTACGAGCAGTACTTC. Residues: CASSLGGNYEQYF.

The chain uses TRBV19 and TRBJ1-3, with TRBD1 as a possible D gene (5 bases). CDR1 is LNHDA and CDR2 is SQIVND in the germline V gene (reference sequence). The CDR3 covers 13 residues. V was trimmed by 5 bases and J by 8 bases, leaving 13 bases between them. This CDR3 is CASSVSVGDTIYF. In nucleotides, the CDR3 is TGTGCCAGTAGTGTTTCCGTAGGGGACACCATATATTTT.

The chain uses TRBV27 and TRBJ1-2; D might be TRBD1 (5 bases). Trimming removed 6 bases from V and 2 bases from J, with 16 bases in between. The germline V gene encodes CDR1 MNHEY and CDR2 SMNVEV (reference sequence). The CDR3 extends over 15 amino acids. In nucleotides, the CDR3 is TGTGCCAGCAGCCCCACCTACAGGCAGAACTATGGCTACACCTTC. Residues: CASSPTYRQNYGYTF.

The chain recombines TRBV18 with TRBJ2-1, with TRBD2 identical over 8 bases. This CDR3 has 16 residues. The V segment lost 6 bases and the J segment 3 bases; nucleotides outside the gene matches: 10. Germline V gene lookup returns CDR1 KGHSH and CDR2 LQKENI. In nucleotides, the CDR3 is TGTGCCAGCTCTTCACGGGGGGGCGAAAACTACAATGAGCAGTTCTTC. It encodes CASSSRGGENYNEQFF.